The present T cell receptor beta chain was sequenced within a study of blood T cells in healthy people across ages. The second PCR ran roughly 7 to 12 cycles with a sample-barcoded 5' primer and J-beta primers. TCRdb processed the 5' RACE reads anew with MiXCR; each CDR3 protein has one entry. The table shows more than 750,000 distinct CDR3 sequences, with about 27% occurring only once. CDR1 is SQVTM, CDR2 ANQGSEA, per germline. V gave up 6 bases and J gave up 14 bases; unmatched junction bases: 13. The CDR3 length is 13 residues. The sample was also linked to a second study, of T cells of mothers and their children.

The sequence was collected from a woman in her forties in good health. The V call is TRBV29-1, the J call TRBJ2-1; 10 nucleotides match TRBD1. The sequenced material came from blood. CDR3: CSVDRQGAEPEFF. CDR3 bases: TGCAGCGTAGACCGACAGGGGGCCGAACCCGAGTTCTTC.